This TCR beta chain was sequenced for a study of T cell repertoires in cytomegalovirus infection. TCRdb reprocessed the reads with MiXCR, giving one entry per CDR3 protein. The table lists over 450,000 distinct CDR3 sequences, approximately 10% of them singletons. The CDR3 consists of 16 residues. The V end lost 5 bases, the J end lost 7 bases, and 18 bases lay between the germline ends. The V call is TRBV12-3 or TRBV12-4, the J call TRBJ1-6, with no clear D. This receptor was identified in a human donor in good health (CMV status not recorded). Some clones in this sample may be carry-over from other donors' samples. The sequencing input was PBMCs. The CDR3 nucleotides read TGTGCCAGCAGTGCCGTTTTCCGGGCTGGGAATTCACCCCTCCACTTT. Protein sequence: CASSAVFRAGNSPLHF.